The rows below give T cell receptor beta chains drawn from one sample of a study of shared clonotypes between healthy human individuals. Profiling relied on immunoSEQ multiplex PCR, and the TCRdb table lists in-frame clones only, not all of them. The sample yields more than 90,000 clones, about 68% seen once. The sequencing sample was made of memory CD8+ T cells sorted from blood. The receptors originated from a man aged 25-45 years in good health. Each CDR3 is given with its conserved first and last residue. A D gene is named only where the DNA matches it firmly. Clone size is not always given. Where it is, it says once, few, many or a class for expanded clones.

v_gene,d_gene,j_gene,abundance,len,CDR3aa,CDR3nt
TRBV4-2,TRBD2,TRBJ2-1,-,16,CASSQEAGERYNEQFF,TGTGCCAGCAGCCAAGAAGCGGGAGAAAGGTACAATGAGCAGTTCTTC
TRBV27,TRBD1,TRBJ2-7,-,12,CASRTGPWEQYF,TGTGCCAGCCGGACAGGGCCTTGGGAGCAGTACTTC
TRBV10-3,-,TRBJ1-1,-,13,CAISDQKGAEAFF,TGTGCCATCAGTGATCAGAAGGGGGCTGAAGCTTTCTTT
TRBV7-3,-,TRBJ2-1,-,11,CASSLANEQFF,TGTGCCAGCAGCTTAGCCAATGAGCAGTTCTTC
TRBV27,-,TRBJ1-4,once,14,CASSLGGANEKLFF,TGTGCCAGCAGTTTAGGCGGCGCTAATGAAAAACTGTTTTTT
TRBV9,-,TRBJ2-7,-,16,CASSPERSRGPYEQYF,TGTGCCAGCAGCCCAGAGAGGTCTAGGGGTCCCTACGAGCAGTACTTC
TRBV27,TRBD1,TRBJ2-3,-,14,CASSAGTGVDTQYF,TGTGCCAGCAGTGCGGGGACAGGAGTGGATACGCAGTATTTT
TRBV4-3,TRBD2,TRBJ2-3,once,19,CASSQDPPLTSGNTDTQYF,TGCGCCAGCAGCCAAGACCCCCCCCTGACTAGCGGGAACACAGATACGCAGTATTTT
TRBV10-2,-,TRBJ2-4,-,15,CASSEGASYIRIQYF,TGCGCCAGCAGTGAAGGGGCGTCCTATATTAGGATTCAGTACTTC
TRBV7-9,-,TRBJ2-1,-,13,CASSLCLGCEQFF,TGTGCCAGCAGCTTATGTTTGGGGTGTGAGCAGTTCTTC
TRBV6-1,-,TRBJ1-2,-,15,CASSDFGGRFYGYTF,TGTGCCAGCAGTGACTTTGGGGGGCGCTTCTATGGCTACACCTTC
TRBV29-1,-,TRBJ2-1,-,13,CSVNIRDPKEQFF,TGCAGCGTGAACATCCGAGACCCCAAGGAGCAGTTCTTC
TRBV25-1,TRBD1,TRBJ1-2,-,14,CASSLQGDLYGYTF,TGTGCCAGCAGTCTGCAGGGGGATCTCTATGGCTACACCTTC
TRBV19,-,TRBJ1-5,-,12,CASTEYNQPQHF,TGTGCCAGCACAGAATACAATCAGCCCCAGCATTTT
TRBV25-1,TRBD1,TRBJ1-2,few,16,CASSKTRDREPISYTF,TGTGCCAGCAGTAAAACTCGGGACAGGGAACCGATCTCATACACCTTC
TRBV7-9,TRBD2,TRBJ2-1,-,15,CASRAGLALYNEQFF,TGTGCCAGCCGAGCGGGACTAGCCCTTTACAATGAGCAGTTCTTC
TRBV5-4,-,TRBJ2-1,-,15,CASSLAAGRYNEQFF,TGTGCCAGCAGCTTGGCGGCGGGGCGCTACAATGAGCAGTTCTTC
TRBV4-2,TRBD2,TRBJ2-5,-,15,CASSPYSGSDDTQYF,TGTGCCAGCAGCCCATATAGCGGGAGTGATGATACCCAGTACTTC
TRBV5-6,-,TRBJ2-5,-,14,CASSPRPSEETQYF,TGTGCCAGCAGTCCCCGCCCGAGTGAGGAGACCCAGTACTTC
TRBV29-1,-,TRBJ2-3,-,11,CSVVRADTQYF,TGCAGCGTTGTCCGAGCAGATACGCAGTATTTT
TRBV2,-,TRBJ2-1,-,16,CASSERVAATYNEQFF,TGTGCCAGCAGTGAAAGAGTAGCGGCAACTTACAATGAGCAGTTCTTC
TRBV6-6,TRBD2,TRBJ2-2,-,14,CASSDSSGAGELFF,TGTGCCAGCAGTGACTCTAGCGGCGCCGGGGAGCTGTTTTTT
TRBV4-3,TRBD1,TRBJ2-3,-,16,CASSQDPGQGADTQYF,TGCGCCAGCAGCCAGGACCCGGGACAGGGGGCAGATACGCAGTATTTT
TRBV7-9,TRBD2,TRBJ2-5,-,14,CASSPSGKGKTQYF,TGTGCCAGCAGCCCTAGCGGGAAGGGAAAGACCCAGTACTTC
TRBV28,-,TRBJ1-5,few,15,CASSSYWQSDQPQHF,TGTGCCAGCAGTTCGTATTGGCAATCGGATCAGCCCCAGCATTTT
TRBV23-1,-,TRBJ2-7,-,19,CASSPKSPIKGNSSYEQYF,TGCGCCAGCAGCCCAAAGAGCCCAATAAAAGGTAATTCCTCCTACGAGCAGTACTTC
TRBV5-1,-,TRBJ2-1,-,15,CASSLLGSPSTEQFF,TGCGCCAGCAGCTTGTTAGGGTCCCCTAGCACTGAGCAGTTCTTC
TRBV27,-,TRBJ2-5,once,14,CASSVQGGRETQYF,TGTGCCAGCAGTGTCCAGGGGGGTAGGGAGACCCAGTACTTC
TRBV6-1,TRBD2,TRBJ2-3,many,14,CASSGGRATDTQYF,TGTGCCAGCAGTGGCGGGAGGGCCACAGATACGCAGTATTTT
TRBV6-1,TRBD2,TRBJ2-4,-,20,CASSEPAGTRTPLAKNIQYF,TGTGCCAGCAGTGAACCCGCCGGGACTAGGACCCCTCTTGCCAAAAACATTCAGTACTTC
TRBV7-2,TRBD1,TRBJ2-1,-,13,CASSLDRFDEQFF,TGTGCCAGCAGCTTGGACAGGTTCGATGAGCAGTTCTTC
TRBV9,TRBD2,TRBJ2-7,-,16,CASSPRLAGVVDEQYF,TGTGCCAGCAGCCCCAGACTAGCGGGAGTGGTGGACGAGCAGTACTTC
TRBV6-6,-,TRBJ2-2,-,14,CASSLRTDPRELFF,TGTGCCAGCAGTTTACGGACAGATCCTAGGGAGCTGTTTTTT
TRBV30,-,TRBJ1-4,-,14,CAWSDGSPSEKLFF,TGTGCCTGGAGCGACGGGTCCCCGAGCGAAAAACTGTTTTTT